The 32 T cell receptor beta chains presented below share a single source sample, sequenced in a study of blood T cell repertoires in COVID-19. Data came from immunoSEQ multiplex PCR; TCRdb stores just in-frame clones and leaves some out. The sample holds around 140,000 clones, about 83% seen once. What was sequenced was peripheral blood. These receptors came from a man over 45 with acute or convalescent COVID-19.

This chain links TRBV5-1 with TRBJ1-6; 7 bases map to TRBD1. V shed 3 bases, J shed 6 bases, and the junction held 12 bases outside the gene matches. Germline loops: CDR1 SGHRS, CDR2 YFSETQ. This CDR3 contains 17 residues. CDR3 region: CASSSDVGQATNSPLHF. In nucleotides, the CDR3 is TGCGCCAGCAGCTCGGATGTTGGACAGGCTACTAATTCACCCCTCCACTTT.

This clone was observed a handful of times. The rearrangement joins TRBV2 to TRBJ2-1, with unresolved D. The CDR3 length is 11 residues. The V end lost 4 bases, the J end lost 15 bases, and 13 bases lay between the germline ends. Germline values: CDR1 SNHLY, CDR2 FYNNEI. CDR3 DNA sequence: TGTGCCAGCAGTGCTATGATATTCTCGTTCTTC. This encodes CASSAMIFSFF. Full variable domain (outside the CDR3, taken from reference TRBV2 and TRBJ2-1): EPEVTQTPSHQVTQMGQEVILRCVPISNHLYFYWYRQILGQKVEFLVSFYNNEISEKSEIFDDQFSVERPDGSNFTLKIRSTKLEDSAMYFCASSAMIFSFFGPGTRLTVL.

This clone has more than one count but fewer than ten. The rearrangement joins TRBV6-1 to TRBJ2-2, with TRBD1 matching 10 bases. Trimming at V came to 3 bases and at J to 1 base, leaving 8 bases not matched to a gene. This CDR3 has 18 amino acids. Germline loops: CDR1 MNHNS, CDR2 SASEGT. CDR3 DNA: TGTGCCAGCAGTGAGCCAGGGACAGGGGCCCTGAACACCGGGGAGCTGTTTTTT. Translation gives CASSEPGTGALNTGELFF.

The chain carries TRBV4-2 and TRBJ2-7, with 11 bases identical to TRBD2. The ends lost 0 bases at V and 3 bases at J; junction bases unmatched: 1. Germline loops: CDR1 LGHNA, CDR2 YNFKEQ. This CDR3 is built from 15 residues. CDR3 in DNA: TGTGCCAGCAGCCAAGAAGGGACTAGCGGCTACGAGCAGTACTTC. Protein sequence: CASSQEGTSGYEQYF.

The V and J genes are TRBV14 and TRBJ2-2, with 7 bases matching TRBD1. The germline gives CDR1 SGHDN, CDR2 FVKESK. The V segment lost 5 bases and the J segment 5 bases; nucleotides outside the gene matches: 11. The CDR3 is 16 amino acids. The CDR3 spells CASSVRIPQGTGELFF. Here the CDR3 DNA reads TGTGCCAGCAGCGTCCGCATCCCACAGGGGACCGGGGAGCTGTTTTTT.

The chain carries TRBV18 and TRBJ2-1, with D perhaps matching TRBD1 (6 bases). CDR1 is KGHSH, CDR2 LQKENI, per germline. V dropped 2 bases and J dropped 8 bases, with 19 bases sitting between them. CDR3 length: 16 residues. The CDR3 is CASSPNLDSLGDEQFF. CDR3 DNA: TGTGCCAGCTCACCAAACTTGGACAGCCTAGGTGATGAGCAGTTCTTC.

The genes are TRBV2 and TRBJ2-2; TRBD2 matches at 13 bases. The CDR3 consists of 18 residues. Trimming removed 6 bases from V and 0 bases from J; junction bases left unmatched: 7. Germline V gene lookup returns CDR1 SNHLY and CDR2 FYNNEI. The CDR3 nucleotides are TGTGCCAGCAGAGGCGGACTAGCGGGGGTATCGAACACCGGGGAGCTGTTTTTT. This gives the protein CASRGGLAGVSNTGELFF. The full variable domain, its missing parts supplied by reference TRBV2 and TRBJ2-2, is EPEVTQTPSHQVTQMGQEVILRCVPISNHLYFYWYRQILGQKVEFLVSFYNNEISEKSEIFDDQFSVERPDGSNFTLKIRSTKLEDSAMYFCASRGGLAGVSNTGELFFGEGSRLTVL.

Ten or more counts support this clone. V is TRBV6-5 and J is TRBJ2-1; 10 positions match TRBD1. V lost 4 bases and J lost 4; bases outside the gene matches: 7. The length of the CDR3 is 16 residues. CDR1 and CDR2 from the germline V gene are MNHEY and SVGAGI. The CDR3 reads CASSCDRDRGYNEQFF. CDR3 DNA sequence: TGTGCCAGCAGTTGTGACCGGGACAGGGGATACAATGAGCAGTTCTTC.

The chain carries TRBV7-8 and TRBJ2-1, with TRBD2 as a possible D gene (5 bases). The CDR3 has 15 amino acids. Trimming removed 1 base at V and 9 bases at J, with 16 bases between. CDR1 and CDR2 (germline): SGHVS, FQNEAQ. The CDR3 spells CASSLGTPSVREQFF. For the CDR3, the DNA is TGTGCCAGCAGCTTAGGGACTCCCAGCGTTCGTGAGCAGTTCTTC. Together with reference TRBV7-8 and TRBJ2-1, the CDR3 gives the full variable domain: GAGVSQSPRYKVAKRGQDVALRCDPISGHVSLFWYQQALGQGPEFLTYFQNEAQLDKSGLPSDRFFAERPEGSVSTLKIQRTQQEDSAVYLCASSLGTPSVREQFFGPGTRLTVL.

This clone was seen just once. The CDR3 bases are TGTGCCAGCAGTGAGCAACAGGTTAGCAATCAGCCCCAGCATTTT. Protein product: CASSEQQVSNQPQHF. The chain uses TRBV2 and TRBJ1-5; D perhaps matches TRBD1 (5 bases). The CDR3 runs to 15 residues. V lost 3 bases and J 0 bases, leaving 9 bases between the germline ends. Germline-derived CDR1 and CDR2 are SNHLY and FYNNEI. Using reference TRBV2 and TRBJ1-5 for the parts outside the CDR3, the full variable domain is EPEVTQTPSHQVTQMGQEVILRCVPISNHLYFYWYRQILGQKVEFLVSFYNNEISEKSEIFDDQFSVERPDGSNFTLKIRSTKLEDSAMYFCASSEQQVSNQPQHFGDGTRLSIL.

This chain connects TRBV19 to TRBJ2-1, with 9 bases fitting TRBD1. In germline, CDR1 is LNHDA, CDR2 SQIVND (reference sequence). The CDR3 loop spans 15 amino acids. The trim removed 1 base at V and 8 bases at J, leaving 6 bases unmatched. CDR3 nucleotide sequence: TGTGCCAGTAGTATAGGACAGGGGGTGAGGGATGAGCAGTTCTTC. It translates to CASSIGQGVRDEQFF. The full variable domain, its missing parts supplied by reference TRBV19 and TRBJ2-1, is DGGITQSPKYLFRKEGQNVTLSCEQNLNHDAMYWYRQDPGQGLRLIYYSQIVNDFQKGDIAEGYSVSREKKESFPLTVTSAQKNPTAFYLCASSIGQGVRDEQFFGPGTRLTVL.

V and J are TRBV3-1 (or the pseudogene TRBV3-2) and TRBJ2-5, with D unresolved. Germline loops: CDR1 LGHDT, CDR2 YNNKEL (reference sequence). The CDR3 has 14 amino acids. V lost 1 base and J lost 2, with 8 bases in between. CDR3: CASSQVFRQETQYF. CDR3 bases: TGTGCCAGCAGCCAAGTATTCAGACAAGAGACCCAGTACTTC.

In nucleotides, the CDR3 is TGTGCCAGCAGCCAAGTGAACAGGGGGTCCACTGAAGCTTTCTTT. This gives the protein CASSQVNRGSTEAFF. The chain links TRBV14 to TRBJ1-1; 8 positions match TRBD1. The ends lost 1 base at V and 4 bases at J; junction bases unmatched: 5. The CDR3 length is 15 residues. Germline V lookup: CDR1 SGHDN, CDR2 FVKESK.

The chain couples TRBV10-1 to TRBJ2-7, with D possibly TRBD2 on 6 matching bases. V was trimmed by 10 bases and J by 6 bases, leaving 19 bases between them. The CDR3 covers 13 residues. From germline, CDR1 is WNHNN and CDR2 SYGVQD (reference sequence). CDR3 in amino acids: CAIAGLPVGEQYV. CDR3 DNA sequence: TGCGCCATCGCGGGACTCCCGGTTGGCGAGCAGTACGTC.

The chain recombines TRBV27 with TRBJ1-5; the match to TRBD1 covers 8 bases. Germline trimming cut 6 bases from V and 2 bases from J; bases unmatched to any gene: 15. CDR1 MNHEY and CDR2 SMNVEV come from the germline V gene (reference sequence). This CDR3 comprises 18 residues. The CDR3 is CASRPGTGQGRGNQPQHF. The CDR3 DNA is TGTGCCAGCAGACCGGGGACAGGACAGGGTAGGGGCAATCAGCCCCAGCATTTT.

The chain links TRBV7-9 to TRBJ1-3, with 8 bases aligning to TRBD1. Germline V gene lookup returns CDR1 SEHNR and CDR2 FQNEAQ (reference sequence). V dropped 6 bases and J dropped 3; count of bases not matched to a gene: 10. There are 16 residues in the CDR3. DNA of the CDR3: TGTGCCAGCAGGCCGAGAGACAGGGGTCGTGGAAACACCATATATTTT. The encoded protein is CASRPRDRGRGNTIYF.

This clone was seen only once. The V gene is TRBV15, the J gene TRBJ2-7; 8 nucleotides align to TRBD1. The length of the CDR3 is 13 residues. Losses at the gene ends were 1 base for V and 6 bases for J; bases not matched to a gene: 2. CDR1 and CDR2 (germline): LNHNV, YYDKDF (reference sequence). The CDR3 reads CATSRGTGGEQYV. The CDR3 DNA is TGTGCCACCAGCAGAGGAACAGGGGGCGAGCAGTACGTC.

The chain recombines TRBV4-1 with TRBJ2-2, with 10 positions matching TRBD2. CDR3 length: 19 amino acids. V was pared by 0 bases and J by 0 bases, with 7 bases of the junction left unmatched. The germline CDR1 and CDR2 sequences are MGHRA and YSYEKL. The CDR3 nucleotides read TGCGCCAGCAGCCAAGATCACGGACTAGCGGTCGCGAACACCGGGGAGCTGTTTTTT. It specifies CASSQDHGLAVANTGELFF.

The V gene is TRBV3-1 (or the pseudogene TRBV3-2), the J gene TRBJ2-5, with D possibly matching TRBD2 (6 bases). Germline loops: CDR1 LGHDT, CDR2 YNNKEL (reference sequence). The V gene lost 4 bases and the J gene lost 4 bases, with 16 bases spanning the gap. The CDR3 loop spans 15 amino acids. The CDR3 protein is CASSPPLGLVETQYF. The CDR3 DNA follows: TGTGCCAGCAGCCCCCCCCTGGGACTGGTAGAGACCCAGTACTTC.

The chain recombines TRBV7-8 with TRBJ1-3, with 9 bases aligning to TRBD1. CDR1 and CDR2 (germline): SGHVS, FQNEAQ. Trimming cost V 1 base and J 2 bases; bases outside gene matches: 0. This CDR3 comprises 15 residues. DNA for the CDR3: TGTGCCAGCAGCTTAGGACAGGGGGCTGGAAACACCATATATTTT. It specifies CASSLGQGAGNTIYF.

This chain joins TRBV12-5 and TRBJ2-5, with D hard to call. V was pared by 7 bases and J by 4 bases, with 7 bases between. The CDR3 covers 11 residues. The germline V gene has CDR1 LGHNT and CDR2 FRNRAP. The CDR3 bases are TGTGCTAGTGCATTCGGAGAGACCCAGTACTTC. Residues: CASAFGETQYF. The entire variable domain, with the rest obtained from reference TRBV12-5 and TRBJ2-5, is as follows: DARVTQTPRHKVTEMGQEVTMRCQPILGHNTVFWYRQTMMQGLELLAYFRNRAPLDDSGMPKDRFSAEMPDATLATLKIQPSEPRDSAVYFCASAFGETQYFGPGTRLLVL.

This clone was counted only a few times. The chain carries TRBV27 and TRBJ2-7; 7 bases fit TRBD2. V lost 4 bases, J lost 3 bases, and 9 bases stayed unmatched. The germline gives CDR1 MNHEY, CDR2 SMNVEV (reference sequence). The CDR3 is 15 residues long. The CDR3 here is CASSSPERGHYEQYF. CDR3 in DNA: TGTGCCAGCAGTTCCCCGGAGCGGGGCCACTACGAGCAGTACTTC.

The chain links TRBV9 to TRBJ2-5; D gene uncertain. The germline gives CDR1 SGDLS, CDR2 YYNGEE. The V end was cut by 3 bases, the J end by 5 bases, with 14 bases between. There are 14 residues in the CDR3. The chain's CDR3 is CASSDSFLGETQYF. In DNA, the CDR3 is TGTGCCAGCAGCGATAGCTTCCTTGGGGAGACCCAGTACTTC.

In DNA, the CDR3 is TGTGCCTGGAGGATGGACAGGGGTACTATGGGCTACACCTTC. This gives the protein CAWRMDRGTMGYTF. V and J are TRBV30 and TRBJ1-2; 9 nucleotides line up with TRBD1. V shed 3 bases, J shed 8 bases, and the junction held 10 bases outside the gene matches. The germline V gene has CDR1 GTSNPN and CDR2 SVGIG (reference sequence). CDR3 size: 14 residues.

This clone occurred once. In DNA, the CDR3 is TGTGCCAGCTCACCGTTACAGGGGCTACAGGAGCAGTACTTC. Translated, it gives CASSPLQGLQEQYF. The chain has TRBV18 and TRBJ2-7, with 7 bases matching TRBD1. Trimming removed 3 bases from V and 7 bases from J; junction bases left unmatched: 9. Germline V gene lookup returns CDR1 KGHSH and CDR2 LQKENI. The CDR3 spans 14 residues.

The chain is built from TRBV2 and TRBJ1-2; D unclear. The germline CDR1 and CDR2 sequences are SNHLY and FYNNEI. V lost 1 base to trimming and J lost 3 bases, with 3 bases between them. The CDR3 extends over 12 amino acids. CDR3 in amino acids: CASSEGDYGYTF. The CDR3 DNA follows: TGTGCCAGCAGTGAAGGAGACTATGGCTACACCTTC.

The chain has TRBV19 and TRBJ1-2; D not resolved. Germline CDR1 reads LNHDA; CDR2 reads SQIVND (reference sequence). This CDR3 comprises 13 residues. Trimming took 10 bases from V and 1 from J, leaving 13 bases between them. The CDR3 DNA is TGTGCCACCACCCCACGAGTTAACTATGGCTACACCTTC. The encoded protein is CATTPRVNYGYTF.

The chain is built from TRBV19 and TRBJ1-5; 9 positions agree with TRBD1. CDR3 size: 16 residues. V lost 3 bases to trimming and J lost 1 base; unmatched junction nucleotides: 4. Per germline, CDR1 LNHDA and CDR2 SQIVND (reference sequence). CDR3 protein: CASSIMGQGSNQPQHF. CDR3 in DNA: TGTGCCAGTAGTATTATGGGACAGGGAAGCAATCAGCCCCAGCATTTT.

In DNA form, the CDR3 reads TGCGCCAGCAGCCAAGAGGGAAGCGGGGGGGCCTGGGCCCAGTACTTC. Its protein is CASSQEGSGGAWAQYF. This chain connects TRBV4-1 to TRBJ2-5, with TRBD2 identical over 10 bases. The CDR3 is made up of 16 amino acids. From germline, CDR1 is MGHRA and CDR2 YSYEKL. J gave up 9 bases and V 0 bases, and 10 bases lay outside the gene matches.

The V gene is TRBV27, the J gene TRBJ1-2; TRBD1 might be the D (6 bases). There are 15 residues in the CDR3. V dropped 10 bases and J dropped 4 bases, with 22 bases sitting between them. Per germline, CDR1 MNHEY and CDR2 SMNVEV (reference sequence). CDR3 sequence reads: CATLSSGGHGYGYTF. CDR3 DNA: TGTGCCACCCTCTCTAGCGGGGGGCATGGCTATGGCTACACCTTC.

The chain couples TRBV7-2 to TRBJ2-5; TRBD1 matches at 7 bases. The V segment lost 3 bases and the J segment 4 bases; nucleotides outside the gene matches: 2. CDR3 size: 13 residues. Germline-derived CDR1 and CDR2 are SGHTA and FQGNSA. The CDR3 protein is CASSFHRGETQYF. Here the CDR3 DNA reads TGTGCCAGCAGCTTTCACAGGGGAGAGACCCAGTACTTC.

In nucleotides, the CDR3 is TGTGCCAGCAGCTTGCGGTCCGGGACACAGGGCGGGGAGCAGTTCTTC. Residues: CASSLRSGTQGGEQFF. This chain connects TRBV5-5 to TRBJ2-1; weak D call: TRBD1 (6 bases). Per germline, CDR1 SGHKS and CDR2 YYEKEE (reference sequence). Trimming took off 1 base at V and 10 bases at J, with 21 bases between the two ends. The CDR3 spans 16 residues.